This paragraph covers one T cell receptor beta chain sequence. Its specificity is unknown. The junction departs from the called germline gene at one end, perhaps through a read error. This record comes from a study of shared clonotypes between healthy human individuals. The wider study: Researchers assigned three CD4 naive, three CD4 memory, two CD8 naive and one CD8 memory plate to each donor.

The deep-level immunoSEQ assay was used. Clones were read by immunoSEQ multiplex PCR, and TCRdb kept only the in-frame ones, dropping some. The data hold under 2.5 million clones, with roughly 90% observed a single time. Study-level points and caveats: The generation probabilities recorded for non-shared clonotypes fell below those of clonotypes shared by all four donors.

This TCR derives from a young man in good health. Some clones in this sample may be carry-over from other donors' samples. The sample was naive CD4+ T cells from PBMCs. Subset of the sample: CD45RA+ positively selected.

CDR3 residues: CASSGTSGVRMDF. In DNA form, the CDR3 reads TGTGCCAGCAGTGGGACTAGCGGGGTCCGCATGGATTTT. The chain employs TRBV27 and TRBJ2-3, with 13 bases fitting TRBD2. Germline CDR1 is MNHEY and CDR2 is SMNVEV (reference sequence). This CDR3 spans 13 amino acids.